This T cell receptor beta chain came from a study of blood T cell repertoires in COVID-19. Source study methods: Nucleated cell counts were estimated from reference gene primer amplification. TCRdb's table, derived via immunoSEQ multiplex PCR, lists solely in-frame clones and lacks some. D and trimming were read from the DNA, whereas the V and J calls and clone size are those reported in that table. The repertoire holds nearly 350,000 clones, with about 90% as singletons. From germline, CDR1 is SEHNR and CDR2 FQNEAQ (reference sequence). The CDR3 is made up of 14 amino acids. The V and J ends lost 10 bases and 1 base respectively, with 16 bases between them.

Sequences were obtained from PBMCs or T cells enriched from blood (not recorded which). This receptor was identified in a woman aged 25 to 39 who had recovered from COVID-19. This chain links TRBV7-9 with TRBJ1-1; D perhaps matches TRBD1 (6 bases). Here the CDR3 reads CATGTSRGNTEAFF. The CDR3 DNA sequence: TGTGCCACCGGGACATCCAGGGGGAACACTGAAGCTTTCTTT.